One sample yielded the 2 T cell receptor beta chains listed below, sequenced in a study of T cell responses to AZD1222 COVID-19 vaccine. The repertoire was sequenced with immunoSEQ multiplex PCR; TCRdb's copy has only in-frame clones and lacks some. This table has 160,000 or so clones, 90% to 95% appearing once. The specimen was peripheral blood, collected 28 days after the second AZD1222 dose. Source of these receptors: an adult who received the AZD1222 COVID-19 vaccine.

V and J are TRBV6-5 and TRBJ2-5, with D possibly matching TRBD2 (6 bases). CDR1 is MNHEY, CDR2 SVGAGI, per germline. CDR3 length equals 14 residues. Trimming removed 2 bases from V and 5 bases from J, with 12 bases in between. For the CDR3, the DNA is TGTGCCAGCAGTTACACAAGCGGGCTTGAGACCCAGTACTTC. Translation gives CASSYTSGLETQYF.

This rearrangement joins TRBV7-2 to TRBJ1-4; D is possibly TRBD1 (5 bases). Between the trimmed V and J ends, which lost 5 bases and 8 bases, there was a span of 15 bases. The CDR3 loop spans 14 amino acids. Germline V gene data show CDR1 as SGHTA and CDR2 as FQGNSA. DNA of the CDR3: TGTGCCAGCAGCAGGGGATACTCAAGAGAAAAACTGTTTTTT. The encoded protein is CASSRGYSREKLFF.